One sample yielded the 7 T cell receptor beta chains listed below, sequenced in a study of cytomegalovirus exposure and HLA in healthy donors. Repertoires were generated with immunoSEQ multiplex PCR, while TCRdb's copy carries only in-frame clones and drops some. Of some 70,000 clones listed, roughly 80% are singletons. The sequenced sample consisted of PBMCs. These receptors were collected from a young man in good health and CMV-seronegative.

The chain has TRBV6-1 and TRBJ1-6; 9 bases align to TRBD1. Germline CDR1 and CDR2: MNHNS and SASEGT. CDR3 length: 15 amino acids. With 2 bases clipped from V and 10 bases from J, the junction kept 6 bases outside the gene matches. The CDR3: CASSEQGTGSSPLHF. CDR3 DNA sequence: TGTGCCAGCAGTGAACAGGGGACAGGGTCCTCACCCCTCCACTTT.

This clone has just a few counts. This rearrangement joins TRBV6-5 to TRBJ1-5, with 9 bases matching TRBD1. Germline CDR1 reads MNHEY; CDR2 reads SVGAGI. After removal of 6 bases from V and 6 bases from J, the junction contained 3 bases not matched to a gene. The CDR3 extends over 13 amino acids. Here the CDR3 DNA reads TGTGCCAGCAGCACAGGGGGCGGTCAGCCCCAGCATTTT. Protein product: CASSTGGGQPQHF.

The chain uses TRBV6-1 and TRBJ2-2; 9 bases line up with TRBD1. Germline V CDR1 and CDR2: MNHNS, SASEGT. CDR3 length: 15 residues. The ends lost 7 bases at V and 6 bases at J; junction bases unmatched: 9. CDR3 protein: CASIWGQGEAGELFF. CDR3 DNA: TGTGCCAGCATCTGGGGACAGGGAGAGGCCGGGGAGCTGTTTTTT.

This CDR3 is CASSQRFPIEAFF. As DNA, the CDR3 is TGTGCCAGCAGCCAGCGATTCCCGATCGAAGCTTTCTTT. The V gene is TRBV11-3, the J gene TRBJ1-1; D ambiguous. Germline values: CDR1 SGHNT, CDR2 YENEEA. The CDR3 consists of 13 residues. V was pared by 5 bases and J by 8 bases, with 15 bases between.

The gene calls are TRBV5-1 and TRBJ1-5; a possible D gene is TRBD1 (5 bases). The CDR3 contains 15 residues. Germline-derived CDR1 and CDR2 are SGHRS and YFSETQ. V was shortened by 3 bases and J by 5 bases, with 15 bases between the two germline ends. CDR3 sequence: CASSSAGGSDQPQHF. Written as DNA, the CDR3 is TGCGCCAGCAGCTCTGCCGGGGGATCCGATCAGCCCCAGCATTTT.

The chain has TRBV14 and TRBJ2-5; no clear D gene. Trimming took off 2 bases at V and 5 bases at J, with 18 bases between the two ends. The CDR3 is 16 residues long. In germline, CDR1 is SGHDN, CDR2 FVKESK. The CDR3 region is CASSQQYAGFMETQYF. For the CDR3, the DNA is TGTGCCAGCAGCCAACAATACGCAGGATTTATGGAGACCCAGTACTTC.

CDR3: CASSPGQGANYGYTF. CDR3 sequence (DNA): TGCGCCAGCAGCCCTGGACAGGGGGCGAACTATGGCTACACCTTC. This chain uses TRBV5-1 with TRBJ1-2; TRBD1 agrees at 11 bases. The junction had 4 bases not matched to a gene; V was cut back by 4 bases and J by 2 bases. The CDR3 loop spans 15 amino acids. Germline lookup yields CDR1 SGHRS and CDR2 YFSETQ.